These T cell receptor beta chains were read from a single sample in a study of cytomegalovirus exposure and HLA in healthy donors. The table came from immunoSEQ multiplex PCR; TCRdb's copy has only in-frame clones and leaves some out. The table lists some 81,000 clones, roughly 72% of them singletons. What was sequenced was PBMCs. All receptors derive from a middle-aged woman in good health and CMV-seropositive. The conserved cysteine and the conserved F or W are not part of the CDR3 here.

cdr3_length: 12
j_call: TRBJ1-1
v_call: TRBV5-8
cdr3_aa: ASSGTGTPLGAF

cdr3_length: 15
j_call: TRBJ1-3
v_call: TRBV7-2
cdr3_aa: ASRPPGTAISGNTIY

cdr3_length: 12
j_call: TRBJ1-5
v_call: TRBV4-2
cdr3_aa: ASSPPGGGQPQH

cdr3_length: 13
j_call: TRBJ1-3
v_call: TRBV6-1
cdr3_aa: ASSSGVGVGNTIY

cdr3_length: 11
j_call: TRBJ2-3
v_call: TRBV2
cdr3_aa: ASGLAGFDTQY

cdr3_length: 12
j_call: TRBJ2-7
v_call: TRBV30
cdr3_aa: AWSPGGPNSVQY

cdr3_length: 12
j_call: TRBJ1-5
v_call: TRBV28
cdr3_aa: ASSRGQINQPQH

cdr3_length: 13
j_call: TRBJ2-5
v_call: TRBV30
cdr3_aa: AWSVGQGTGETQY

cdr3_length: 12
j_call: TRBJ2-5
v_call: TRBV7-9
cdr3_aa: ASSGGDREETQY

cdr3_length: 14
j_call: TRBJ1-1
v_call: TRBV27
cdr3_aa: ASGSYAGLGYTEAF

cdr3_length: 10
j_call: TRBJ1-2
v_call: TRBV29-1
cdr3_aa: SVESGGGGYT

cdr3_length: 16
j_call: TRBJ2-3
v_call: TRBV11-2
cdr3_aa: ASSLDRRQRGVTDTQY

cdr3_length: 12
j_call: TRBJ2-7
v_call: TRBV18
cdr3_aa: ASSPPRGNDEQY

cdr3_length: 17
j_call: TRBJ2-2
v_call: TRBV18
cdr3_aa: ASSPRGVLAGGNTGELF

cdr3_length: 12
j_call: TRBJ2-5
v_call: TRBV5-4
cdr3_aa: ASSLGDEGETQY

cdr3_length: 14
j_call: TRBJ1-5
v_call: TRBV28
cdr3_aa: ASSLSGSLGNQPQH

cdr3_length: 13
j_call: TRBJ2-7
v_call: TRBV7-2
cdr3_aa: ASSLGGGLSYEQY

cdr3_length: 13
j_call: TRBJ2-1
v_call: TRBV5-4
cdr3_aa: ASSPGRAGDNEQF

cdr3_length: 11
j_call: TRBJ2-7
v_call: TRBV7-8
cdr3_aa: ASSKDRGGEQY

cdr3_length: 12
j_call: TRBJ2-7
v_call: TRBV2
cdr3_aa: ASSGQGGPYEQY

cdr3_length: 12
j_call: TRBJ1-1
v_call: TRBV27
cdr3_aa: ASKGTGLRTEAF

cdr3_length: 11
j_call: TRBJ1-4
v_call: TRBV30
cdr3_aa: AWSWGSNEKLF

cdr3_length: 17
j_call: TRBJ2-6
v_call: TRBV7-2
cdr3_aa: ASSPQQGTLKSGANVLT

cdr3_length: 13
j_call: TRBJ2-7
v_call: TRBV6-5
cdr3_aa: ASSPTGVPPYEQY

cdr3_length: 14
j_call: TRBJ2-1
v_call: TRBV5-1
cdr3_aa: ASVPGGTGGPNEQF

cdr3_length: 11
j_call: TRBJ2-7
v_call: TRBV7-2
cdr3_aa: ASSLGDFYEQY

cdr3_length: 14
j_call: TRBJ2-3
v_call: TRBV5-1
cdr3_aa: ASSSGGLAGTDTQY

cdr3_length: 13
j_call: TRBJ1-4
v_call: TRBV6-1
cdr3_aa: ASTEAGATNEKLF

cdr3_length: 10
j_call: TRBJ2-1
v_call: TRBV7-9
cdr3_aa: SSSSRDSEQF

cdr3_length: 14
j_call: TRBJ1-1
v_call: TRBV6-5
cdr3_aa: ASSYDRGRLNTEAF

cdr3_length: 12
j_call: TRBJ2-7
v_call: TRBV28
cdr3_aa: ASSLPAAAYEQY

cdr3_length: 10
j_call: TRBJ2-7
v_call: TRBV6-1
cdr3_aa: ADHQGIGEQY

cdr3_length: 13
j_call: TRBJ2-7
v_call: TRBV19
cdr3_aa: ASSPAGPPSSEQY

cdr3_length: 14
j_call: TRBJ1-5
v_call: TRBV6-6
cdr3_aa: ASSREGGSSNQPQH

cdr3_length: 12
j_call: TRBJ2-3
v_call: TRBV6-6
cdr3_aa: ASRTTGDTDTQY

cdr3_length: 10
j_call: TRBJ2-7
v_call: TRBV28
cdr3_aa: ASKDKSYEQY

cdr3_length: 12
j_call: TRBJ2-1
v_call: TRBV10-2
cdr3_aa: ASRAGLAGSEQF

cdr3_length: 12
j_call: TRBJ2-7
v_call: TRBV7-2
cdr3_aa: ASSFSGGPYEQY

cdr3_length: 11
j_call: TRBJ1-5
v_call: TRBV2
cdr3_aa: ASRPGVDQPQH

cdr3_length: 12
j_call: TRBJ1-2
v_call: TRBV7-2
cdr3_aa: ASSLAFADYGYT

cdr3_length: 11
j_call: TRBJ2-5
v_call: TRBV6-6
cdr3_aa: ASSYGQAETQY

cdr3_length: 13
j_call: TRBJ2-7
v_call: TRBV19
cdr3_aa: ASSIGPLENYEQY

cdr3_length: 14
j_call: TRBJ2-6
v_call: TRBV7-9
cdr3_aa: ASSHVTLAGANVLT

cdr3_length: 13
j_call: TRBJ2-7
v_call: TRBV19
cdr3_aa: ASRRQRTKSYEQY